This T cell receptor beta chain was documented in a study of cytomegalovirus exposure and HLA in healthy donors. Participants comprised healthy donors of bone marrow. The PCR had 60 Vbeta and 13 Jbeta primers. In the authors' methods: About 83 million unique TCR beta chains, 9 million to 11 million shared, were counted in a later analysis. The data were produced by immunoSEQ multiplex PCR, yet TCRdb's version contains in-frame clones alone and is incomplete. V and J calls and clone size come straight from that table; D and trimming were deduced from the DNA. The sample holds about 91,000 clones; 85% to 90% are singletons and the top ten take less than 2.5%. The CDR3 totals 17 residues. V shed 2 bases, J shed 2 bases, and the junction held 8 bases outside the gene matches. In germline, CDR1 is LNHDA, CDR2 SQIVND (reference sequence).

This clonotype was obtained from a man younger than 35 in good health and CMV-seronegative. Sequenced sample: PBMCs. This sequence joins TRBV19 and TRBJ1-5; the match to TRBD1 covers 8 bases. CDR3 region: CASSIIGQGGRNQPQHF. CDR3 DNA sequence: TGTGCCAGTAGTATAATCGGACAGGGTGGGCGCAATCAGCCCCAGCATTTT.